This TCR beta chain is from a study of cytomegalovirus exposure and HLA in healthy donors. Study summary: Among fewer than 500 genotyped donors, around 81% fell in the Caucasian-associated ancestry cluster.

Study results and caveats: In a later analysis, TCR beta V- and J-gene trimming showed a link to a missense DCLRE1C variant. In a later analysis, compared with equally common non-associated chains, HLA-associated beta chains were more expanded.

Points on this clone: Its specificity is unknown.

PCR was performed using 60 Vbeta and 13 Jbeta primers. In the original workflow: Unique TCR beta chains numbered around 75 million in a later analysis, with roughly 10 million shared. Repertoires were generated with immunoSEQ multiplex PCR, while TCRdb's copy carries only in-frame clones and drops some. For V, J and clone size, that table is used; D and trimming come from the DNA. The top ten clones hold more than 0.95% of a sample with around 180,000 clones, roughly 82% of them seen once. The CDR3 has 13 amino acids. Trimming took 9 bases from V and 1 from J, leaving 13 bases between them. Germline V CDR1 and CDR2: SNHLY, FYNNEI.

The chain uses TRBV2 and TRBJ2-7; perhaps TRBD1 as D (6 bases). Sequenced sample: PBMCs. The source is a girl aged 2-10 years in good health and CMV-seropositive. The DNA for the CDR3 is TGTGCCAGGGGGGCGGGCGGGTCCTACGAGCAGTACTTC. It encodes CARGAGGSYEQYF.